This T cell receptor beta chain was identified during a study of OX40 agonist ivuxolimab in advanced cancers. For context, the study as a whole: Ivuxolimab was an agonistic, fully human IgG2 monoclonal antibody directed against OX40 (CD134), a costimulatory receptor. Peripheral TCRbeta sequencing was intended to test whether TCR sequence diversity was altered and clonal T-cell expansion was caused by ivuxolimab. Prior anti-PD-1, anti-PD-L1 or anti-CTLA-4 therapy was permitted, and checkpoint inhibitors had been received by about two fifths of dose-escalation patients. Partial responses occurred in three dose-escalation patients: two with cutaneous melanoma and one with hepatocellular carcinoma. The paper describes the monotherapy dose-escalation part (N ≈ 50 patients) of the phase I trial of ivuxolimab. Intravenous ivuxolimab was administered to patients every 2 weeks at six dose levels: 0.01, 0.1, 0.3, 1.5, 3 and 10 mg/kg. In the dose-escalation cohort, roughly 82% of patients were male, and the mean age was approximately 60 years with a range of roughly 20 to 80. Among the 52 dose-escalation patients, roughly 20 had hepatocellular carcinoma, 15 melanoma, 9 renal cell carcinoma and 9 head and neck cancer.

Patients with a history of autoimmune disease or receiving systemic immunosuppression were excluded from the trial. Peripheral blood for TCR sequencing was collected from all dose cohorts at baseline, on cycle 4 day 1, and on cycle 7 day 1. The samples were drawn from a first-in-human, open-label, multicenter phase I dose-escalation trial of ivuxolimab. Adults with locally advanced or metastatic head and neck squamous cell, hepatocellular, melanoma or renal cell carcinoma were enrolled in the trial. Before TCR sequencing, CD4+ T cells and CD8+ T cells from peripheral blood were sorted into separate populations. For this clone: The specificity of this receptor is unknown. Nothing much larger sits one base from this clone, and base qualities are not available.

Genomic DNA was isolated from the sorted cells so that the TCRbeta CDR3 region could be sequenced. The immunoSEQ Assay was used for sequencing of TCRbeta CDR3 regions. Held by TCRdb, this immuneACCESS table contains in-frame sequences only and omits some clones. Under half of the omission traces to an unresolved V gene where checked; the cause of the rest is unknown. Recorded for this sample are some 48,000 clones; around 90% of them occurred a single time. Clones ranked in the top ten supply 5.5% to 8.5% of the sample. The study at large found these results: The antigen specificity of the clonally expanded peripheral T cells was not determined. Partial responders in the 0.1-3.0 mg/kg groups had among the lowest normalized peripheral clonal expansion, especially among CD8+ T cells. Low levels of normalized T-cell clonal expansion were also seen in some nonresponding patients. At doses of 0.1 to 3.0 mg/kg, clonal expansion of both CD4+ and CD8+ blood T cells was observed from baseline to week 6. After ivuxolimab, more expanded clones were found on average in CD8+ T cells than in CD4+ T cells.

The origin of this receptor is an adult with an advanced solid tumor such as melanoma, head and neck, liver or kidney cancer. This material consisted of CD4+ or CD8+ T cells sorted from blood, taken in a trial of the OX40 agonist ivuxolimab.

At the DNA level, the sequence is TGCGCCAGCAGCCAAAGACAGGGGATTGAAGCTTTCTTT. Its amino acids are CASSQRQGIEAFF. The sequence links TRBV4-1 to TRBJ1-1, with TRBD1 matching 8 junction bases. Based on the germline V gene, the CDR1 and CDR2 sequences are MGHRA and YSYEKL. V has 2 bases trimmed and J has 7 bases trimmed; junction bases matching no gene number 3. Measured from the cysteine to the phenylalanine, the CDR3 is 13 residues long. The CDR3 DNA has 39 bases and is translated from base 1.